This note documents a single T cell receptor beta chain sequence. These data originate in a study of blood T cell repertoires in COVID-19. Study overall: PBMCs, B-cell-depleted T cells, or T cells provided the cDNA or gDNA that made up the material.

Original handling: It was from reference gene primer amplification that nucleated cell counts were estimated. Libraries were prepared by immunoSEQ multiplex PCR; TCRdb keeps only in-frame clonotypes and omits some of them. The DNA gave D and trimming, while V, J and clone size come from that table. The table records 250,000 or so clones, around nine tenths of them present only once. One Seattle source followed patients from active infection through their disease course. Material: peripheral blood. The TCR comes from a woman aged 55-69 years with COVID-19, enrolled during active disease.

The CDR3 coding sequence is TGTGCCAGTAGTCTTAACGGACTAGGGGACAATGAGCAGTTCTTC. Translation: CASSLNGLGDNEQFF. The genes are TRBV19 and TRBJ2-1; TRBD2 agrees at 7 bases. The V gene end was trimmed by 5 bases and the J gene end by 5 bases; junction bases not matched to a gene: 9. There are 15 residues in the CDR3. Germline CDR1 LNHDA, CDR2 SQIVND (reference sequence). Using reference TRBV19 and TRBJ2-1 for the parts outside the CDR3, the full variable domain is DGGITQSPKYLFRKEGQNVTLSCEQNLNHDAMYWYRQDPGQGLRLIYYSQIVNDFQKGDIAEGYSVSREKKESFPLTVTSAQKNPTAFYLCASSLNGLGDNEQFFGPGTRLTVL.